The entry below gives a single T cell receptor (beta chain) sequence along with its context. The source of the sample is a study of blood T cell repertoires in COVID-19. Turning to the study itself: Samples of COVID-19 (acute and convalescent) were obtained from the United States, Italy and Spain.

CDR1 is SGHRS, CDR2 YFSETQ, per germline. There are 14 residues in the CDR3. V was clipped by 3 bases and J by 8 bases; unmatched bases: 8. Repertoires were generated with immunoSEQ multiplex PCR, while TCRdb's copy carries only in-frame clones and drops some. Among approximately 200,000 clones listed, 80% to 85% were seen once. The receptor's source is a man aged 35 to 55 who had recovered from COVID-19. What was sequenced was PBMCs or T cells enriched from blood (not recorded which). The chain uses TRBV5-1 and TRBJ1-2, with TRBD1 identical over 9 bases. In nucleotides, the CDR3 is TGCGCCAGCAGCTACGGACAGGGGAGTGAAGGCTACACCTTC. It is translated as CASSYGQGSEGYTF.